The 28 T cell receptor beta chains below come from one sample, sequenced in a study of pediatric ulcerative colitis. The table came from immunoSEQ multiplex PCR; TCRdb's copy has only in-frame clones and leaves some out. The data contain about 64,000 clones, roughly 90% of them singletons. Sequencing was performed on blood. The receptors were sampled from a boy younger than 18 with severe ulcerative colitis.

J is TRBJ2-3 and V is TRBV27; 9 bases fit TRBD2. Germline V lookup: CDR1 MNHEY, CDR2 SMNVEV (reference sequence). With V trimmed by 7 bases and J by 0 bases, 14 bases remained unmatched. The CDR3 totals 18 residues. The CDR3 sequence: CASTSKGSTSGSTDTQYF. CDR3 coding DNA: TGTGCCAGCACCTCCAAGGGGTCGACTAGCGGTAGCACAGATACGCAGTATTTT.

The chain couples TRBV5-1 to TRBJ1-2, with D unclear. Trimming removed 0 bases from V and 7 bases from J, with 13 bases in between. The CDR3 loop spans 14 amino acids. Germline V gene lookup returns CDR1 SGHRS and CDR2 YFSETQ. The CDR3 DNA follows: TGCGCCAGCAGCTTGGGCAGGAATGAGGTTGGCTACACCTTC. Translation: CASSLGRNEVGYTF.

The gene calls are TRBV5-4 and TRBJ2-4; D unresolved. CDR1 is SGHNT, CDR2 YYREEE, per germline (reference sequence). The CDR3 runs 13 residues. V was pared by 8 bases and J by 4 bases, with 13 bases between. CDR3 sequence: CASKLGGKNIQYF. CDR3 DNA: TGTGCCAGTAAACTCGGTGGGAAAAACATTCAGTACTTC.

This clone has just a few counts. The chain is built from TRBV29-1 and TRBJ1-5, with D hard to call. The germline gives CDR1 SQVTM, CDR2 ANQGSEA. Trimming removed 4 bases at V and 9 bases at J, with 13 bases between. The CDR3 has 12 amino acids. The CDR3 DNA is TGCAGCGTTGTAGACACGCTAGGGCCCCAGCATTTT. Translated, it gives CSVVDTLGPQHF.

The rearrangement uses TRBV29-1 and TRBJ1-2; 9 positions match TRBD1. V dropped 7 bases and J dropped 6; count of bases not matched to a gene: 12. CDR1 is SQVTM, CDR2 ANQGSEA, per germline. The CDR3 covers 14 residues. CDR3 sequence reads: CSAFTGGRVDGYTF. The CDR3 nucleotides are TGCAGCGCCTTTACAGGGGGCAGGGTTGATGGCTACACCTTC. Full variable domain (remainder filled in from reference TRBV29-1 and TRBJ1-2): SAVISQKPSRDICQRGTSLTIQCQVDSQVTMMFWYRQQPGQSLTLIATANQGSEATYESGFVIDKFPISRPNLTFSTLTVSNMSPEDSSIYLCSAFTGGRVDGYTFGSGTRLTVV.

The J gene is TRBJ1-2, the V gene TRBV7-6; the match to TRBD1 covers 7 bases. V dropped 5 bases and J dropped 5; count of bases not matched to a gene: 5. Germline V CDR1 and CDR2: SGHVS, FNYEAQ. The CDR3 loop spans 13 amino acids. The CDR3 DNA is TGTGCCAGCAGCCAAGAACAGGGGTATGGCTACACCTTC. It specifies CASSQEQGYGYTF.

The J gene is TRBJ1-2, the V gene TRBV10-3; 8 positions agree with TRBD1. Germline lookup yields CDR1 ENHRY and CDR2 SYGVKD. The CDR3 contains 15 residues. Trimming removed 10 bases from V and 1 base from J; junction bases left unmatched: 11. CDR3 residues: CATSGQGVGNYGYTF. CDR3 sequence (DNA): TGTGCCACCTCAGGACAGGGAGTAGGTAACTATGGCTACACCTTC.

The chain joins TRBV6-1 to TRBJ1-2; the D gene is possibly TRBD1 (5 bases). The V gene lost 7 bases and the J gene lost 6 bases, with 18 bases spanning the gap. The CDR3 covers 14 residues. Germline-derived CDR1 and CDR2 are MNHNS and SASEGT. The CDR3 DNA sequence: TGTGCCAGCAATCCTCCGGGGACCTGGAATGGCTACACCTTC. It yields the protein CASNPPGTWNGYTF.

The chain joins TRBV11-2 to TRBJ2-7; 7 nucleotides align to TRBD2. V shed 3 bases, J shed 2 bases, and the junction held 10 bases outside the gene matches. The CDR3 is 16 amino acids. In germline, CDR1 is SGHAT, CDR2 FQNNGV. The CDR3 sequence: CASSFPGTINTYEQYF. The DNA for the CDR3 is TGTGCCAGCAGCTTTCCCGGGACTATCAATACCTACGAGCAGTACTTC.

The rearrangement uses TRBV20-1 and TRBJ2-1; no definite D call. This CDR3 comprises 10 residues. Germline loops: CDR1 DFQATT, CDR2 SNEGSKA (reference sequence). V was cut by 4 bases and J by 5 bases, with 3 bases left in between. Written as DNA, the CDR3 is TGCAGTGCTATACACAATGAGCAGTTCTTC. Protein sequence: CSAIHNEQFF.

The chain combines TRBV12-5 with TRBJ1-3; D ambiguous. From germline, CDR1 is LGHNT and CDR2 FRNRAP. V was pared by 0 bases and J by 4 bases, with 10 bases between. The CDR3 extends over 15 amino acids. The CDR3 nucleotides read TGTGCTAGTGGTTTGGTACTGGGCCCAGGAAACACCATATATTTT. Translated, it gives CASGLVLGPGNTIYF.

The chain is built from TRBV6-5 and TRBJ2-2; 7 bases are a match to TRBD1. The CDR3 is made up of 15 amino acids. From germline, CDR1 is MNHEY and CDR2 SVGAGI. V lost 6 bases, J lost 0 bases, and 4 bases stayed unmatched. Here the CDR3 reads CASRPGQANTGELFF. Here the CDR3 DNA reads TGTGCCAGCAGGCCCGGACAGGCGAACACCGGGGAGCTGTTTTTT.

This sequence joins TRBV5-6 and TRBJ2-3, with TRBD1 identical over 7 bases. CDR1 and CDR2 (germline): SGHDT, YYEEEE. The junction had 14 bases not matched to a gene; V was cut back by 4 bases and J by 3 bases. CDR3 length: 17 residues. The CDR3 DNA is TGTGCCAGCAGCCCGCTCCCCGAGGGGGCGCATACAGATACGCAGTATTTT. Residues: CASSPLPEGAHTDTQYF.

This chain joins TRBV7-8 and TRBJ1-5; perhaps TRBD1 as D (6 bases). The length of the CDR3 is 15 residues. V shed 3 bases and J shed 6 bases, with 15 bases lying between them. From germline, CDR1 is SGHVS and CDR2 FQNEAQ. The CDR3 loop is CASSFWAGAGQPQHF. CDR3 DNA: TGTGCCAGCAGCTTCTGGGCAGGGGCAGGTCAGCCCCAGCATTTT.

The rearrangement joins TRBV10-3 to TRBJ1-1; D gene unclear. Trimming took off 6 bases at V and 1 base at J, with 15 bases between the two ends. This CDR3 contains 15 residues. Per germline, CDR1 ENHRY and CDR2 SYGVKD. The DNA of the CDR3 is TGTGCCATCAGCGGCCTATTCGCAGAGAACACTGAAGCTTTCTTT. Protein sequence: CAISGLFAENTEAFF.

The chain has TRBV6-5 and TRBJ2-7; D possibly matches TRBD1 or TRBD2 (6 bases each). This CDR3 contains 15 residues. Trimming took off 11 bases at V and 4 bases at J, with 24 bases between the two ends. From germline, CDR1 is MNHEY and CDR2 SVGAGI. The CDR3, as DNA: TGTGCCTCCTCGCTCCGGGACACGGGAGAATACGAGCAGTACTTC. Protein sequence: CASSLRDTGEYEQYF.

There are a few counts of this clone. Written as DNA, the CDR3 is TGTGCCACAGGGGACCAGGGCACAGATACGCAGTATTTT. Protein product: CATGDQGTDTQYF. J is TRBJ2-3 and V is TRBV19; possibly TRBD1 for D (6 bases). Trimming took off 10 bases at V and 1 base at J, with 12 bases between the two ends. There are 13 residues in the CDR3. CDR1 and CDR2 from the germline V gene are LNHDA and SQIVND (reference sequence).

The chain uses TRBV15 and TRBJ2-5; unclear D gene. Germline V CDR1 and CDR2: LNHNV, YYDKDF (reference sequence). The CDR3 is made up of 12 amino acids. The V and J ends lost 4 bases and 7 bases respectively, with 10 bases between them. As DNA, the CDR3 is TGTGCCACCAGCATACCATTCGGGACCCAGTACTTC. This encodes CATSIPFGTQYF.

This clone has just one count. The chain has TRBV4-1 and TRBJ2-1; TRBD2 matches 8 bases. With V trimmed by 0 bases and J by 8 bases, 9 bases remained unmatched. There are 16 residues in the CDR3. CDR1 is MGHRA, CDR2 YSYEKL, per germline. The CDR3, as DNA: TGCGCCAGCAGCCAAGATAGCGGGAACCGGTGGTATGAGCAGTTCTTC. Its translation: CASSQDSGNRWYEQFF.

This chain joins TRBV27 and TRBJ2-6; 7 positions match TRBD1. From germline, CDR1 is MNHEY and CDR2 SMNVEV (reference sequence). This CDR3 has 14 residues. The J segment lost 6 bases and the V segment lost 5 bases, leaving 4 bases of the junction unmatched. CDR3 sequence: CASSGDSSANVLTF. CDR3 in DNA: TGTGCCAGCAGTGGGGACAGCTCGGCCAACGTCCTGACTTTC.

The gene calls are TRBV19 and TRBJ2-7; TRBD1 is a possible D gene (6 bases). Germline CDR1 is LNHDA and CDR2 is SQIVND (reference sequence). The V end lost 7 bases, the J end lost 2 bases, and 12 bases lay between the germline ends. This CDR3 region has 13 residues. The CDR3 loop is CASNQGIPYEQYF. DNA of the CDR3: TGTGCCAGTAACCAGGGGATCCCCTACGAGCAGTACTTC. Drawing the rest from reference TRBV19 and TRBJ2-7, the complete variable domain is DGGITQSPKYLFRKEGQNVTLSCEQNLNHDAMYWYRQDPGQGLRLIYYSQIVNDFQKGDIAEGYSVSREKKESFPLTVTSAQKNPTAFYLCASNQGIPYEQYFGPGTRLTVT.

The V gene is TRBV13, the J gene TRBJ2-1; D tentatively fits TRBD1 or TRBD2 (5 bases each). V shed 6 bases and J shed 9 bases, with 18 bases lying between them. The CDR3 loop spans 14 amino acids. CDR1 is PRHDT and CDR2 is FYEKMQ in the germline V gene (reference sequence). In DNA, the CDR3 is TGTGCCAGCAGGCTAGCTTCAGGGCAGTCTGAGCAGTTCTTC. Translation gives CASRLASGQSEQFF.

This chain connects TRBV6-1 to TRBJ2-1; D is perhaps TRBD2 (6 bases). Germline V CDR1 and CDR2: MNHNS, SASEGT. This CDR3 spans 14 amino acids. Deletions cut 11 bases from V and 1 base from J, with 15 bases between. CDR3 in DNA: TGTGCCGTCCGGCGGGGTGAGTCCTACAATGAGCAGTTCTTC. It is translated as CAVRRGESYNEQFF.

The rearrangement links TRBV27 to TRBJ2-7; 10 bases align to TRBD1. Germline V CDR1 and CDR2: MNHEY, SMNVEV (reference sequence). CDR3 length: 16 amino acids. The trim removed 2 bases at V and 6 bases at J, leaving 10 bases unmatched. The CDR3 coding sequence is TGTGCCAGCAGTTTACAAAAGGGACAGGGGTACCCCGAGCAGTACTTC. This translates into CASSLQKGQGYPEQYF.

The V gene is TRBV7-9, the J gene TRBJ2-5; TRBD2 aligns across 8 bases. CDR3 length: 11 amino acids. J gave up 9 bases and V 5 bases, and 2 bases lay outside the gene matches. Per the germline V gene, CDR1 is SEHNR and CDR2 is FQNEAQ (reference sequence). For the CDR3, the DNA is TGTGCCAGCAGCCCAGCGGGGGCCCAGTACTTC. This translates into CASSPAGAQYF.

The gene calls are TRBV10-3 and TRBJ2-1; D ambiguous. The V gene lost 0 bases and the J gene lost 4 bases, with 10 bases spanning the gap. Germline V gene sequence: CDR1 ENHRY, CDR2 SYGVKD. There are 15 residues in the CDR3. The CDR3 nucleotides read TGTGCCATCAGTGAGTCTGGCGGCCCATACAATGAGCAGTTCTTC. It specifies CAISESGGPYNEQFF.

The V call is TRBV5-4, the J call TRBJ2-7, with no clear D. The CDR3 runs 15 residues. From germline, CDR1 is SGHNT and CDR2 YYREEE (reference sequence). V was trimmed by 0 bases and J by 2 bases, leaving 12 bases between them. Here the CDR3 DNA reads TGTGCCAGCAGCTTGGGGCCTAGGAGTGCCTACGAGCAGTACTTC. This encodes CASSLGPRSAYEQYF.

The rearrangement joins TRBV30 to TRBJ2-2, with 10 bases fitting TRBD2. V lost 4 bases to trimming and J lost 9 bases; unmatched junction nucleotides: 11. The CDR3 sequence is 15 residues long. Germline-derived CDR1 and CDR2 are GTSNPN and SVGIG (reference sequence). The CDR3 reads CAWTSPSGSLWELFF. The CDR3 DNA reads as TGTGCCTGGACTTCTCCTAGCGGGAGTCTTTGGGAGCTGTTTTTT.